This TCR beta chain is drawn from a study of CD8 T cells in ankylosing spondylitis. Study-wide results and caveats: Disease-linked clones reportedly concentrated significantly in matched ankylosing spondylitis synovial fluid.

Germline V lookup: CDR1 SGHRS, CDR2 YFSETQ. Deletions cut 4 bases from V and 10 bases from J, with 18 bases between. The CDR3 runs to 15 residues. This clonotype was detected a few times. Its antigen is not known. 5'-RACE, quantitative and with molecular barcodes, yielded the TCR beta libraries. TCRdb processed the 5' RACE reads anew with MiXCR; each CDR3 protein has one entry. Counted here are some 92,000 distinct CDR3 sequences, around 25% occurring once; the ten biggest clones make up 55% to 75%. The chain joins TRBV5-1 to TRBJ1-6, with D tentatively TRBD1 (5 bases). Specimen: blood, either unsorted or a sorted T cell fraction (not recorded which). This TCR was recovered from a male donor with ankylosing spondylitis or in good health (not recorded which). The CDR3 is CASSIARDGGSPLHF. In nucleotides, the CDR3 is TGCGCCAGCAGCATCGCCAGGGACGGTGGGTCACCCCTCCACTTT.